These 17 T cell receptor beta chains were all obtained from the same sample, sequenced in a study of T-cell reconstitution after alpha-beta-depleted transplantation in children. Using unique molecular identifiers, the investigators prepared the TCRbeta library. TCRdb processed the PCR reads anew with MiXCR; each CDR3 protein has one entry. The table includes about 540,000 distinct CDR3 sequences, around 20% detected once. The sample consisted of PBMCs from the stem cell graft donor, taken from the stem cell graft. The receptors stem from a human donor who donated a stem cell graft to a child with acute lymphoblastic leukemia.

A few counts support this clonotype. V is TRBV27 and J is TRBJ1-1, with 7 nucleotides matching TRBD1. In germline, CDR1 is MNHEY, CDR2 SMNVEV (reference sequence). V gave up 0 bases and J gave up 3 bases; unmatched junction bases: 7. The CDR3 covers 16 residues. The CDR3 DNA reads TGTGCCAGCAGTTTATCGGCAGGGGGGGCGCACACTGAAGCTTTCTTT. It codes for CASSLSAGGAHTEAFF.

This clonotype was found a few times. V and J are TRBV7-9 and TRBJ2-7, with 8 positions matching TRBD2. Germline-derived CDR1 and CDR2 are SEHNR and FQNEAQ (reference sequence). This CDR3 comprises 16 residues. J was trimmed by 3 bases and V by 0 bases; bases with no gene match: 7. CDR3 DNA: TGTGCCAGCAGCTTAGCCCCAGCGGGAGTATTCTACGAGCAGTACTTC. The encoded protein is CASSLAPAGVFYEQYF.

The genes are TRBV7-9 and TRBJ2-5, with a weak D call TRBD2 (5 bases). CDR3 length equals 12 residues. Deletions cut 0 bases from V and 8 bases from J, with 7 bases between. CDR1 is SEHNR, CDR2 FQNEAQ, per germline (reference sequence). The CDR3, as DNA: TGTGCCAGCAGCTTAGCGACGGGAACCCAGTACTTC. Residues: CASSLATGTQYF.

The V and J genes are TRBV14 and TRBJ2-7; unclear D gene. This CDR3 is 16 amino acids long. V lost 0 bases, J lost 0 bases, and 12 bases lay in between. Germline V gene lookup returns CDR1 SGHDN and CDR2 FVKESK. The CDR3 reads CASSQELPRSSYEQYF. DNA of the CDR3: TGTGCCAGCAGCCAAGAACTTCCCCGGAGCTCCTACGAGCAGTACTTC.

This chain uses TRBV5-1 with TRBJ2-3; 7 bases are a match to TRBD1. Trimming took 4 bases from V and 2 from J; bases not matched to a gene: 4. The germline V gene encodes CDR1 SGHRS and CDR2 YFSETQ. The CDR3 length is 14 residues. The CDR3 region has the DNA TGCGCCAGCAGCCTCGGACAGGCCACAGATACGCAGTATTTT. Translating it yields CASSLGQATDTQYF.

This clonotype has more than one count but fewer than ten. V usage is TRBV25-1 and J usage is TRBJ2-3, with D unresolved. CDR1 is MGHDK and CDR2 is SYGVNS in the germline V gene. V lost 1 base and J 5 bases, leaving 7 bases between the germline ends. The CDR3 is made up of 13 amino acids. CDR3 protein: CASSEWPKDTQYF. The CDR3 region has the DNA TGTGCCAGCAGTGAATGGCCGAAAGATACGCAGTATTTT.

The V and J genes are TRBV6-1 and TRBJ2-1; 7 bases match TRBD2. Germline V gene data show CDR1 as MNHNS and CDR2 as SASEGT. This CDR3 is 16 amino acids long. J lost 1 base, V lost 6 bases, and 9 bases had no gene match. CDR3 loop: CASRRLGGLSYNEQFF. The CDR3 bases are TGTGCCAGCAGACGCCTCGGGGGGTTATCCTACAATGAGCAGTTCTTC.

This sequence joins TRBV7-3 and TRBJ2-1; the D is unclear. From germline, CDR1 is SGHTA and CDR2 FQGTGA. Deletions cut 3 bases from V and 0 bases from J, with 12 bases between. CDR3 length: 16 residues. CDR3 loop: CASSLSSSSSYNEQFF. The CDR3 bases are TGTGCCAGCAGCTTGTCATCTTCTAGCTCCTACAATGAGCAGTTCTTC.

The gene calls are TRBV2 and TRBJ2-1; D ambiguous. Trimming removed 3 bases at V and 7 bases at J, with 7 bases between. CDR1 and CDR2 (germline): SNHLY, FYNNEI. The CDR3 has 12 residues. CDR3 protein: CASSDGLNEQFF. As DNA, the CDR3 is TGTGCCAGCAGTGACGGGCTTAATGAGCAGTTCTTC.

The genes are TRBV6-4 and TRBJ2-3, with TRBD2 identical over 8 bases. The V gene's germline CDR1 is MRHNA and CDR2 SNTAGT. The CDR3 consists of 14 residues. J lost 5 bases, V lost 5 bases, and 6 bases had no gene match. The CDR3 sequence is CASSFREGRDTQYF. CDR3 nucleotides: TGTGCCAGCAGTTTCCGGGAGGGCCGAGATACGCAGTATTTT.

V usage is TRBV10-3 and J usage is TRBJ1-1; 10 nucleotides line up with TRBD1. The CDR3 covers 17 residues. Trimming took 2 bases from V and 1 from J; bases not matched to a gene: 7. Germline CDR1 ENHRY, CDR2 SYGVKD. CDR3 sequence: CAISEGWDRGENTEAFF. CDR3 DNA: TGTGCCATCAGTGAGGGGTGGGACAGGGGAGAGAACACTGAAGCTTTCTTT.

The chain employs TRBV10-3 and TRBJ2-7, with 8 bases identical to TRBD2. Germline V gene data show CDR1 as ENHRY and CDR2 as SYGVKD. The CDR3 runs to 17 residues. Unmatched junction bases numbered 20, after V lost 10 bases and J lost 3 bases. CDR3 DNA: TGTGCCACCCAAGGTTTTAGCGGGAAATTGGGGGTCTACGAGCAGTACTTC. It encodes CATQGFSGKLGVYEQYF.

This clonotype was recorded at least ten times. The J gene is TRBJ2-3, the V gene TRBV20-1; D not resolved. Germline V gene data show CDR1 as DFQATT and CDR2 as SNEGSKA (reference sequence). V was shortened by 5 bases and J by 3 bases, with 9 bases between the two germline ends. This CDR3 spans 12 amino acids. The CDR3 here is CSASTQTDTQYF. The CDR3 DNA reads TGCAGTGCTTCGACTCAAACAGATACGCAGTATTTT.

The rearrangement links TRBV12-3 or TRBV12-4 to TRBJ2-1, with a tentative D call TRBD2 (5 bases). V was shortened by 1 base and J by 15 bases, with 16 bases between the two germline ends. There are 13 residues in the CDR3. The CDR3 here is CASSLGERRRPFF. The CDR3, as DNA: TGTGCCAGCAGTTTAGGGGAGCGGAGGAGGCCGTTCTTC.

The V and J genes are TRBV6-6 and TRBJ2-1, with TRBD2 matching 8 bases. Germline V gene sequence: CDR1 MNHNY, CDR2 SVGAGI (reference sequence). The J segment lost 9 bases and the V segment lost 8 bases, leaving 9 bases of the junction unmatched. The CDR3 runs 13 residues. CDR3 in DNA: TGTGCCAGCTGCCCAGCGGGAGCGGGTGAGCAGTTCTTC. This encodes CASCPAGAGEQFF.

This clonotype has a handful of counts. V and J are TRBV10-3 and TRBJ2-7, with 7 bases matching TRBD1. V dropped 10 bases and J dropped 2; count of bases not matched to a gene: 2. Per the germline V gene, CDR1 is ENHRY and CDR2 is SYGVKD. The CDR3 loop spans 11 amino acids. CDR3 in DNA: TGTGCCACCGGACAGGCCTACGAGCAGTACTTC. It translates to CATGQAYEQYF.

The V and J genes are TRBV7-3 and TRBJ2-3, with TRBD2 as a possible D gene (8 bases). Trimming pared 2 bases from V and 8 bases from J, leaving 17 bases between. There are 15 residues in the CDR3. CDR1 is SGHTA and CDR2 is FQGTGA in the germline V gene. CDR3 in amino acids: CASSLVGRGLSTQYF. Written as DNA, the CDR3 is TGTGCCAGCAGCTTAGTCGGGAGGGGGCTCAGTACGCAGTATTTT.